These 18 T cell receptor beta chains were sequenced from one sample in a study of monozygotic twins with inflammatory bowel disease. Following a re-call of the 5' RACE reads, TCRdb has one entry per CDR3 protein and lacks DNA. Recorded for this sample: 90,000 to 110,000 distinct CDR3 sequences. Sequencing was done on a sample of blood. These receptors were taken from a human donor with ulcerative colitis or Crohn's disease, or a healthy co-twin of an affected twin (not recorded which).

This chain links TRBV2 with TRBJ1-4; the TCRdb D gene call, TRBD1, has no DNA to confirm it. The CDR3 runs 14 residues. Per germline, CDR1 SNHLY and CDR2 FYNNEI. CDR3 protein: CASREREDSEKLFF.

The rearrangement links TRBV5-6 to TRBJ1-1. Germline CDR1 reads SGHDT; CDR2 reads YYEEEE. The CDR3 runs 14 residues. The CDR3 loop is CASSLADWNTEAFF.

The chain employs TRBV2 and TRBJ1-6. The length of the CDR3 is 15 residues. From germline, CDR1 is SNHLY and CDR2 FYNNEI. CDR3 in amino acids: CASSPEGAPISPLHF.

This chain's CDR3 is CASSGGRGNQPQHF. The chain recombines TRBV2 with TRBJ1-5. The CDR3 loop spans 14 amino acids. Germline V gives CDR1 SNHLY, CDR2 FYNNEI.

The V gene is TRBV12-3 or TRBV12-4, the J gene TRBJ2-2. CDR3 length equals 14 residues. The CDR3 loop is CASRLSSGTGELFF.

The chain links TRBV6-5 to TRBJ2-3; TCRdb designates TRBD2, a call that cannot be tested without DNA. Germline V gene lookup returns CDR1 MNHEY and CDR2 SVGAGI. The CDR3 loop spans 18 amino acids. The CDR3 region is CASSYSPSGRAGTDTQYF.

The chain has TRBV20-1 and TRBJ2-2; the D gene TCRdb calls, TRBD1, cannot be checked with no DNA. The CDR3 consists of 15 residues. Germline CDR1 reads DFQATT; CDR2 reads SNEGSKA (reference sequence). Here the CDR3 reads CSASQGAENTGELFF.

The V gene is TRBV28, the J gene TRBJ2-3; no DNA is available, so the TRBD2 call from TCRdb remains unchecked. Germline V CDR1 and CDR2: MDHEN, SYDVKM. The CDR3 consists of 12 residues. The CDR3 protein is CASSFAKERRDF.

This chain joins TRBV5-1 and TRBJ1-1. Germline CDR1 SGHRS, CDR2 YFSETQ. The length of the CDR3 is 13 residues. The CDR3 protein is CASSPMINTEAFF.

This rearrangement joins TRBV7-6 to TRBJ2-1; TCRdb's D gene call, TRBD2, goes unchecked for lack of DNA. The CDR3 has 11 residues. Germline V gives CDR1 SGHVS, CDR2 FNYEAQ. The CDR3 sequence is CASSLGPEQFF.

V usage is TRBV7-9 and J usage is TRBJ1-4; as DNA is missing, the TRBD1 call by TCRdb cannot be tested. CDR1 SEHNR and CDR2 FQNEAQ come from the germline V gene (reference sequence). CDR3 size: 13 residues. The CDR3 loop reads CASSLVTGRKLFF.

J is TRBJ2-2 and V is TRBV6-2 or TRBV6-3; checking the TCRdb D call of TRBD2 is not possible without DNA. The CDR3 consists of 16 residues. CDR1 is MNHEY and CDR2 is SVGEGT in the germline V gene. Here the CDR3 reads CASSFMGLSNTGELFF.

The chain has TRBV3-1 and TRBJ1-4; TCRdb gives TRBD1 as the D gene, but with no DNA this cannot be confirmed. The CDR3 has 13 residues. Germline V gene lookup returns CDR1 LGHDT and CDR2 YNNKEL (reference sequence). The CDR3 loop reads CASADRINEKLFF.

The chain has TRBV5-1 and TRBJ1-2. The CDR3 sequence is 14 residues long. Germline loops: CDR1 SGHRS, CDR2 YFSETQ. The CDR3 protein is CASSLESPNYGYTF.

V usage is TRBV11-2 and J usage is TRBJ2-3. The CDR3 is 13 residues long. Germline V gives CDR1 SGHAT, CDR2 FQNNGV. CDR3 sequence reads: CASSLIPTDTQYF.

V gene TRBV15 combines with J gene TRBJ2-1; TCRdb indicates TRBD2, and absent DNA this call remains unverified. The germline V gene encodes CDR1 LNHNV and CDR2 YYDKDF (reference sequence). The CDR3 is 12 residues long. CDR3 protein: CATSRRGDEQFF.

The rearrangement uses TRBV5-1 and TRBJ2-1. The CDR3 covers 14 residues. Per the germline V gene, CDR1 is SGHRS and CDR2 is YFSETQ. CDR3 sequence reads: CASNGEGSYNEQFF.

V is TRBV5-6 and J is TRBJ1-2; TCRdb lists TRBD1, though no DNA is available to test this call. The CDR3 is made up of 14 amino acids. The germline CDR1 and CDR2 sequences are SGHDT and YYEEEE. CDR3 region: CASSLGARRKGYTF.